One and the same sample provided the 31 T cell receptor beta chains below, sequenced in a study of beta chain features in type 1 diabetes. Expressed TCRB transcripts got sequenced, as all isolated RNA was reverse transcribed. Clones were sequenced by immunoSEQ multiplex PCR, and TCRdb holds only the in-frame ones, with some missing. The data hold 250,000 to 300,000 clones, with 24% observed a single time. Study findings and constraints: Within each of all four CD4+ subsets, Type 1 diabetes patients had TCRB CDR3s that were moderately but significantly shorter.

No antigens are known for them. Sequenced input: naive CD4+ T cells from blood. These receptors originate from a woman aged 25 to 45 with type 1 diabetes.

In its sample, this clone was seen once. V gene TRBV7-6 combines with J gene TRBJ2-3; D perhaps matches TRBD1 (6 bases). This CDR3 is 15 amino acids long. Germline V gene data show CDR1 as SGHVS and CDR2 as FNYEAQ. The V end lost 1 base, the J end lost 4 bases, and 12 bases lay between the germline ends. CDR3 loop: CASSLEGQRADTQYF. CDR3 sequence (DNA): TGTGCCAGCAGCTTAGAGGGACAAAGGGCAGATACGCAGTATTTT. Full variable domain (remainder filled in from reference TRBV7-6 and TRBJ2-3): GAGVSQSPRYKVTKRGQDVALRCDPISGHVSLYWYRQALGQGPEFLTYFNYEAQQDKSGLPNDRFSAERPEGSISTLTIQRTEQRDSAMYRCASSLEGQRADTQYFGPGTRLTVL.

This chain links TRBV18 with TRBJ2-1; D might be TRBD1 (6 bases). V was trimmed by 3 bases and J by 8 bases, leaving 14 bases between them. Germline V CDR1 and CDR2: KGHSH, LQKENI. CDR3 length: 14 amino acids. CDR3 amino acids: CASSPLPDSDEQFF. CDR3 sequence (DNA): TGTGCCAGCTCACCGTTACCGGACAGTGATGAGCAGTTCTTC.

This clone appeared a few times. This chain joins TRBV11-2 and TRBJ2-1; D remains ambiguous. This CDR3 region has 13 residues. Germline V CDR1 and CDR2: SGHAT, FQNNGV. The V and J ends lost 5 bases and 5 bases respectively, with 10 bases between them. CDR3 sequence (DNA): TGTGCCAGCAGCCAGTCCGTTAACAATGAGCAGTTCTTC. Translated: CASSQSVNNEQFF.

The chain uses TRBV9 and TRBJ1-1, with D hard to call. CDR3 length: 13 amino acids. V lost 0 bases and J lost 8, with 11 bases in between. CDR1 and CDR2 (germline): SGDLS, YYNGEE. CDR3 sequence: CASSVEVGYEAFF. The CDR3 DNA follows: TGTGCCAGCAGCGTAGAAGTGGGCTACGAAGCTTTCTTT.

In this sample, this clone turned up a few times. V gene TRBV5-1 combines with J gene TRBJ2-7; 9 nucleotides match TRBD1. V dropped 0 bases and J dropped 2; count of bases not matched to a gene: 9. Germline CDR1 SGHRS, CDR2 YFSETQ. This CDR3 is built from 17 residues. The CDR3 reads CASSLVPPGQGAYEQYF. In DNA form, the CDR3 reads TGCGCCAGCAGCTTGGTACCACCGGGACAGGGCGCCTACGAGCAGTACTTC.

The chain uses TRBV9 and TRBJ1-1; perhaps TRBD1 as D (6 bases). The germline CDR1 and CDR2 sequences are SGDLS and YYNGEE. V was pared by 1 base and J by 5 bases, with 18 bases between. CDR3 length equals 16 residues. CDR3 sequence: CASSVSYGSGATEAFF. DNA of the CDR3: TGTGCCAGCAGCGTAAGTTATGGATCAGGGGCAACTGAAGCTTTCTTT.

The V call is TRBV10-3, the J call TRBJ2-1; TRBD2 aligns across 8 bases. The ends lost 4 bases at V and 9 bases at J; junction bases unmatched: 8. This CDR3 spans 14 amino acids. From germline, CDR1 is ENHRY and CDR2 SYGVKD. CDR3 nucleotide sequence: TGTGCCATCAGTGCGGGAGCGGGAGATGCTGAGCAGTTCTTC. It translates to CAISAGAGDAEQFF.

The rearrangement uses TRBV30 and TRBJ1-1, with D possibly being TRBD1 (5 bases). The germline V gene has CDR1 GTSNPN and CDR2 SVGIG (reference sequence). This CDR3 has 18 amino acids. V lost 1 base and J 0 bases, leaving 21 bases between the germline ends. CDR3 coding DNA: TGTGCCTGGAGTGCACCCCCAGGGTTTACCAGCATGAACACTGAAGCTTTCTTT. Translating gives CAWSAPPGFTSMNTEAFF.

This chain uses TRBV2 with TRBJ2-6, with no clear D. Trimming cost V 8 bases and J 0 bases, with 8 bases left between them. Per the germline V gene, CDR1 is SNHLY and CDR2 is FYNNEI. The CDR3 has 14 amino acids. Written as DNA, the CDR3 is TGTGCCAGCGAAAAGAGCTCTGGGGCCAACGTCCTGACTTTC. Its translation is CASEKSSGANVLTF.

The sample holds a few counts of this clone. The chain couples TRBV11-1 to TRBJ2-5, with 8 bases aligning to TRBD1. V gave up 5 bases and J gave up 5 bases; unmatched junction bases: 7. CDR1 and CDR2 (germline): SGHAT, FQDESV (reference sequence). This CDR3 is built from 14 residues. The CDR3 here is CASSGTGGMETQYF. DNA for the CDR3: TGTGCCAGCAGCGGTACAGGGGGGATGGAGACCCAGTACTTC. Full variable domain (remainder filled in from reference TRBV11-1 and TRBJ2-5): EAEVAQSPRYKITEKSQAVAFWCDPISGHATLYWYRQILGQGPELLVQFQDESVVDDSQLPKDRFSAERLKGVDSTLKIQPAELGDSAMYLCASSGTGGMETQYFGPGTRLLVL.

This clone was recorded a few times. CDR3: CSALPGTDTQYF. The DNA for the CDR3 is TGCAGCGCTCTGCCAGGCACAGATACGCAGTATTTT. The J gene is TRBJ2-3, the V gene TRBV29-1; D remains unclear. The germline CDR1 and CDR2 sequences are SQVTM and ANQGSEA. V lost 7 bases and J lost 1, with 9 bases in between. The CDR3 loop spans 12 amino acids.

V usage is TRBV30 and J usage is TRBJ2-2; a possible D gene is TRBD1 (5 bases). CDR1 and CDR2 from the germline V gene are GTSNPN and SVGIG (reference sequence). Trimming took 7 bases from V and 1 from J, leaving 13 bases between them. The CDR3 totals 14 residues. DNA of the CDR3: TGTGCCTTGGGGCGATCACTGAACACCGGGGAGCTGTTTTTT. Translation: CALGRSLNTGELFF.

The chain joins TRBV5-6 to TRBJ2-1, with TRBD2 identical over 10 bases. The CDR3 has 15 amino acids. The germline V gene has CDR1 SGHDT and CDR2 YYEEEE. J lost 6 bases, V lost 2 bases, and 5 bases had no gene match. The CDR3 DNA sequence: TGTGCCAGCAGCTTAAGGACTAGCGGACTCAATGAGCAGTTCTTC. This encodes CASSLRTSGLNEQFF.

This chain connects TRBV21-1 to TRBJ2-3; TRBD1 is taken as the D call from the table, unchecked against the DNA. TRBV21-1 is a listed pseudogene. This CDR3 region has 15 residues. The CDR3 protein is CASSLGEPTPDTQYF. The CDR3, as DNA: TGTGCCAGCAGCTTAGGGGAACCAACCCCAGATACGCAGTATTTT.

This chain uses TRBV27 with TRBJ1-2; TRBD1 matches at 8 bases. Germline V gene data show CDR1 as MNHEY and CDR2 as SMNVEV (reference sequence). This CDR3 is built from 16 residues. V dropped 5 bases and J dropped 1; count of bases not matched to a gene: 9. In DNA, the CDR3 is TGTGCCAGCAGTCCCGGGACAGGCGACCGTAACTATGGCTACACCTTC. Amino acids: CASSPGTGDRNYGYTF.

This clone was counted only a few times. V is TRBV29-1 and J is TRBJ1-2; a weak D match, TRBD1 (5 bases). The CDR3 consists of 12 residues. Trimming shortened V by 4 bases and J by 8 bases, and 14 bases separated the two germline ends. CDR1 is SQVTM and CDR2 is ANQGSEA in the germline V gene. CDR3 amino acids: CSVAPGDWGYTF. The DNA for the CDR3 is TGCAGCGTTGCACCGGGGGATTGGGGCTACACCTTC.

The table lists this clone with a few counts. The CDR3 bases are TGTGCCAGCAGCTTAAACCTGGGCAGCACCTTCACAGATACGCAGTATTTT. It encodes CASSLNLGSTFTDTQYF. The J gene is TRBJ2-3, the V gene TRBV7-2; D remains unclear. CDR1 and CDR2 (germline): SGHTA, FQGNSA. Trimming stripped 2 bases from V and 2 bases from J, with 17 bases between. This CDR3 has 17 amino acids.

The chain employs TRBV7-9 and TRBJ1-1; 7 bases align to TRBD1. This CDR3 spans 16 amino acids. The germline V gene has CDR1 SEHNR and CDR2 FQNEAQ (reference sequence). J lost 1 base, V lost 5 bases, and 10 bases had no gene match. CDR3 region: CASSASKGTANTEAFF. The CDR3 DNA sequence: TGTGCCAGCAGCGCCTCAAAAGGGACAGCGAACACTGAAGCTTTCTTT.

The rearrangement joins TRBV5-4 to TRBJ2-5; 7 bases are shared with TRBD1. Trimming took 1 base from V and 2 from J; bases not matched to a gene: 5. The CDR3 totals 15 residues. Germline loops: CDR1 SGHNT, CDR2 YYREEE (reference sequence). The CDR3: CASSLPRDSQETQYF. CDR3 coding DNA: TGTGCCAGCAGCTTGCCCAGGGACAGTCAAGAGACCCAGTACTTC.

The chain couples TRBV19 to TRBJ1-5; D uncertain. The CDR3 is 15 residues long. Deletions cut 8 bases from V and 4 bases from J, with 18 bases between. CDR1 is LNHDA, CDR2 SQIVND, per germline (reference sequence). The DNA for the CDR3 is TGTGCCAGTCTTCCTAGGCGGGGAAGAAATCAGCCCCAGCATTTT. As protein: CASLPRRGRNQPQHF.

Note on this clone: Other DNA sequences in the sample encode the same CDR3. The chain uses TRBV29-1 and TRBJ1-5; 7 nucleotides align to TRBD1. Per the germline V gene, CDR1 is SQVTM and CDR2 is ANQGSEA. The CDR3 loop spans 13 amino acids. With V trimmed by 1 base and J by 6 bases, 3 bases remained unmatched. The CDR3 is CSVEGQGGQPQHF. DNA of the CDR3: TGCAGCGTTGAAGGGCAGGGGGGTCAGCCCCAGCATTTT.

The CDR3 region has the DNA TGTGCCAGCTCACGATCTCTAGCGGCCCAAGAGACCCAGTACTTC. The encoded protein is CASSRSLAAQETQYF. The rearrangement links TRBV18 to TRBJ2-5, with 7 nucleotides matching TRBD2. CDR3 size: 15 residues. Losses at the gene ends were 4 bases for V and 1 base for J; bases not matched to a gene: 6. Germline assignment: CDR1 KGHSH and CDR2 LQKENI.

This clone has more than one count but fewer than ten. This chain connects TRBV4-1 to TRBJ2-3; 14 bases fit TRBD2. Germline assignment: CDR1 MGHRA and CDR2 YSYEKL. Trimming at V came to 3 bases and at J to 7 bases, leaving 6 bases not matched to a gene. This CDR3 comprises 16 residues. The CDR3 nucleotides are TGCGCCAGCAGCCAGACGGGACTAGCGGGAGCGAATACGCAGTATTTT. This gives the protein CASSQTGLAGANTQYF.

The chain has TRBV7-2 and TRBJ2-4; D not certain. The CDR3 extends over 14 amino acids. V gave up 2 bases and J gave up 0 bases, with 5 bases separating them. Germline V lookup: CDR1 SGHTA, CDR2 FQGNSA. For the CDR3, the DNA is TGTGCCAGCAGCTTAACGGGAGCCAAAAACATTCAGTACTTC. Translation: CASSLTGAKNIQYF.

The chain employs TRBV5-1 and TRBJ2-7; 7 nucleotides match TRBD1. The CDR3 has 14 amino acids. J gave up 2 bases and V 4 bases, and 6 bases lay outside the gene matches. The germline CDR1 and CDR2 sequences are SGHRS and YFSETQ. The chain's CDR3 is CASSVQGLTYEQYF. The CDR3 coding sequence is TGCGCCAGCAGCGTACAGGGGTTAACCTACGAGCAGTACTTC. Variable domain in full (rest from reference TRBV5-1 and TRBJ2-7): KAGVTQTPRYLIKTRGQQVTLSCSPISGHRSVSWYQQTPGQGLQFLFEYFSETQRNKGNFPGRFSGRQFSNSRSEMNVSTLELGDSALYLCASSVQGLTYEQYFGPGTRLTVT.

This clone was counted between two and nine times. This specimen includes other DNA sequences encoding the same CDR3. This chain uses TRBV18 with TRBJ1-1; possibly TRBD1 for D (5 bases). V was clipped by 3 bases and J by 5 bases, with 10 bases between them. The germline CDR1 and CDR2 sequences are KGHSH and LQKENI. This CDR3 has 13 amino acids. The CDR3 is CASSPQGSTEAFF. The CDR3 DNA follows: TGTGCCAGCTCACCGCAGGGAAGTACTGAAGCTTTCTTT.

The chain links TRBV5-1 to TRBJ1-5; D remains unclear. The germline gives CDR1 SGHRS, CDR2 YFSETQ. CDR3 size: 15 residues. V lost 1 base, J lost 0 bases, and 8 bases lay in between. The CDR3 loop is CASSLSPNSNQPQHF. The DNA for the CDR3 is TGCGCCAGCAGCTTGTCACCTAATAGCAATCAGCCCCAGCATTTT.

The chain recombines TRBV2 with TRBJ2-3, with 8 bases that match TRBD1. The J segment lost 0 bases and the V segment lost 6 bases, leaving 5 bases of the junction unmatched. The CDR3 loop spans 15 amino acids. Germline V lookup: CDR1 SNHLY, CDR2 FYNNEI. CDR3 bases: TGTGCCAGCAGCCAGGGGGCTTGGAGCACAGATACGCAGTATTTT. This translates into CASSQGAWSTDTQYF.

The genes are TRBV9 and TRBJ2-2, with TRBD2 as a possible D gene (6 bases). Germline V gene lookup returns CDR1 SGDLS and CDR2 YYNGEE. The CDR3 is 15 amino acids. V lost 2 bases and J lost 2, with 10 bases in between. CDR3 bases: TGTGCCAGCAGCGTGTCGGGACTCAACACCGGGGAGCTGTTTTTT. Its protein is CASSVSGLNTGELFF.

The chain links TRBV19 to TRBJ2-7, with 7 nucleotides matching TRBD1. The CDR3 has 11 residues. The junction had 4 bases not matched to a gene; V was cut back by 7 bases and J by 7 bases. Germline lookup yields CDR1 LNHDA and CDR2 SQIVND (reference sequence). The CDR3 sequence is CASTLGQEQYF. The CDR3 nucleotides read TGTGCCAGTACCCTGGGACAGGAGCAGTACTTC.

Only a few counts were recorded for this clone. The V gene is TRBV28, the J gene TRBJ2-7; 8 positions match TRBD1. The CDR3 contains 14 residues. Germline values: CDR1 MDHEN, CDR2 SYDVKM. V dropped 4 bases and J dropped 6; count of bases not matched to a gene: 8. CDR3 DNA: TGTGCCAGCAGTTACATGGACAGGGAGAGCGAGCAGTACTTC. Protein sequence: CASSYMDRESEQYF.